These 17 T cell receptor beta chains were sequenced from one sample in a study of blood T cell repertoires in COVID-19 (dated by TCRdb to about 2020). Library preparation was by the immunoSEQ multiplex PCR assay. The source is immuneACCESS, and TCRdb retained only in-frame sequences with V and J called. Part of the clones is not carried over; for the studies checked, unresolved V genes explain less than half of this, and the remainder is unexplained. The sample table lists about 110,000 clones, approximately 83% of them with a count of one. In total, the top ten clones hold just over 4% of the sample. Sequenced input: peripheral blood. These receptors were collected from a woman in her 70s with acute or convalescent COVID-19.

The CDR3 protein is CASSLWGAEKDTQYF. CDR3 coding DNA: TGTGCCAGCAGTTTATGGGGGGCAGAAAAAGATACGCAGTATTTT. The rearrangement joins TRBV28 to TRBJ2-3, with TRBD1 as a possible D gene (6 bases). The CDR3 length is 15 residues. Looked up from germline, CDR1 is MDHEN and CDR2 is SYDVKM. Trimming took 0 bases from V and 5 from J, leaving 12 bases between them.

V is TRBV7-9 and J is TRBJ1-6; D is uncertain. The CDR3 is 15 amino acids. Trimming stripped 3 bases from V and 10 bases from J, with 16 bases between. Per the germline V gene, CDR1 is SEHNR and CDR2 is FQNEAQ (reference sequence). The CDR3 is CASSFGVLSESPLHF. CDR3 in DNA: TGTGCCAGCAGCTTCGGTGTCTTATCGGAGTCACCCCTCCACTTT.

The CDR3 is CASSYGGRNTEAFF. DNA for the CDR3: TGTGCCAGCAGTTATGGAGGTCGGAACACTGAAGCTTTCTTT. V is TRBV6-2 or TRBV6-3 and J is TRBJ1-1; no clear D gene. Trimming shortened V by 3 bases and J by 1 base, and 9 bases separated the two germline ends. CDR1 and CDR2 (germline): MNHEY, SVGEGT. The CDR3 has 14 residues.

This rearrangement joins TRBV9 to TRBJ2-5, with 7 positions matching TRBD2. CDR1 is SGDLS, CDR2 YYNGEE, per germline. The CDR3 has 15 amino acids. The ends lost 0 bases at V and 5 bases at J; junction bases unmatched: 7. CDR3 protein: CASSVGLASRETQYF. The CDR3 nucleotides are TGTGCCAGCAGCGTAGGACTAGCAAGTCGGGAGACCCAGTACTTC.

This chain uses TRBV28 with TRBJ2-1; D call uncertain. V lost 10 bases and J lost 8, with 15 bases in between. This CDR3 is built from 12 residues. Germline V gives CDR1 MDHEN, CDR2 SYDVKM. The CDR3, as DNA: TGTGCCACCACCCCCGGTTGGTATGAGCAGTTCTTC. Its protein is CATTPGWYEQFF.

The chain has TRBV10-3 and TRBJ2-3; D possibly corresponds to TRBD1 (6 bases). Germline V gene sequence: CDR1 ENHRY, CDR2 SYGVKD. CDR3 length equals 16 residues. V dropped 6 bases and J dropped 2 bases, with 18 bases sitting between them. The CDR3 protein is CAIRKIQGNNTDTQYF. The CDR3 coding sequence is TGTGCCATCAGGAAAATACAGGGAAACAACACAGATACGCAGTATTTT.

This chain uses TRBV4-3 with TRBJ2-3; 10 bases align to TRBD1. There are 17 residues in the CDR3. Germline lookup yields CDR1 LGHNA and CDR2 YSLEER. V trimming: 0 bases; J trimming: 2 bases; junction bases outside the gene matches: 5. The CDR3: CASSQERGQGSTDTQYF. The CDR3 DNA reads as TGCGCCAGCAGCCAAGAGCGGGGACAGGGGTCCACAGATACGCAGTATTTT.

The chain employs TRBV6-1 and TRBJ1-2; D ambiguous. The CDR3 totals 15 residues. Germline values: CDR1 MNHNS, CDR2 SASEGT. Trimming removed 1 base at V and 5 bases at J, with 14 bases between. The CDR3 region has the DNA TGTGCCAGCAGTGAAGGGGTAGGAGCTACTTATGGCTACACCTTC. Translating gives CASSEGVGATYGYTF.

CDR3 sequence: CASSPPLRPETQYF. The CDR3 DNA reads TGTGCCAGCTCACCACCTCTGCGTCCTGAGACCCAGTACTTC. The chain employs TRBV18 and TRBJ2-5, with D unresolved. Per the germline V gene, CDR1 is KGHSH and CDR2 is LQKENI. This CDR3 has 14 amino acids. The germline V and J ends were trimmed by 0 bases and 5 bases, with 10 bases remaining between them.

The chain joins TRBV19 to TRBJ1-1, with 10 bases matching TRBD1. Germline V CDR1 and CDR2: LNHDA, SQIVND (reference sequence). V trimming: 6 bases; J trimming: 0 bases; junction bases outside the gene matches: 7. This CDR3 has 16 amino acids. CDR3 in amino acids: CASSRQGAGVNTEAFF. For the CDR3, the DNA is TGTGCCAGTAGCCGACAGGGGGCAGGGGTGAACACTGAAGCTTTCTTT.

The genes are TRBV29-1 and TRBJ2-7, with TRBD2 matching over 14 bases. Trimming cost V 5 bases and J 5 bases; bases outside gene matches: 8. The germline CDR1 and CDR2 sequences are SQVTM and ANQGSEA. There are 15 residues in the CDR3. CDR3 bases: TGCAGCGTTTTAGGGACTAGCGGGAGTTTTGACGAGCAGTACTTC. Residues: CSVLGTSGSFDEQYF.

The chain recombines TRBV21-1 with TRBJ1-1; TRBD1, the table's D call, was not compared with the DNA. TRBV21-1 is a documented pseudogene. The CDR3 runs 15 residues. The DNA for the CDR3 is TGTGCCAGCAGCCACCCACAGGGCCGGAACACTGAAGCTTTCTTT. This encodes CASSHPQGRNTEAFF.

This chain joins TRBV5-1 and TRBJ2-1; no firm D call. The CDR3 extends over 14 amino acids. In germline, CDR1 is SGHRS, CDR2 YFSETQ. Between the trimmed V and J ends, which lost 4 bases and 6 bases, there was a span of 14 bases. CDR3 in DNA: TGCGCCAGCAGCCCGGATCCCTCTAGCAATGAGCAGTTCTTC. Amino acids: CASSPDPSSNEQFF.

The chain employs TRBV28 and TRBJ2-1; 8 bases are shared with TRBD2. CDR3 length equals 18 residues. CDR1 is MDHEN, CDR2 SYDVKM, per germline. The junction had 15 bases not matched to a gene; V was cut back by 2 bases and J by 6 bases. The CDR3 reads CASSLPGLQGTRGNEQFF. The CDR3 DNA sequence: TGTGCCAGCAGTTTACCGGGCCTTCAGGGGACTAGAGGCAATGAGCAGTTCTTC.

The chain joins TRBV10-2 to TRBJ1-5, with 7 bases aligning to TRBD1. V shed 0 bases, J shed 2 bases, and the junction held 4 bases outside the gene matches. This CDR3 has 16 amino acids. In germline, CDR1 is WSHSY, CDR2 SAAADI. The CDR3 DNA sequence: TGCGCCAGCAGTGAGTCGACAGGGCAGCGCAATCAGCCCCAGCATTTT. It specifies CASSESTGQRNQPQHF.

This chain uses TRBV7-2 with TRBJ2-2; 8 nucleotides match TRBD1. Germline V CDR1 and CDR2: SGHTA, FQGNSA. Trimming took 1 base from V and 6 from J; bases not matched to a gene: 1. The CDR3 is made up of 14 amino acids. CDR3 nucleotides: TGTGCCAGCAGCTTAGTACAGGGGGCCGGGGAGCTGTTTTTT. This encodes CASSLVQGAGELFF.

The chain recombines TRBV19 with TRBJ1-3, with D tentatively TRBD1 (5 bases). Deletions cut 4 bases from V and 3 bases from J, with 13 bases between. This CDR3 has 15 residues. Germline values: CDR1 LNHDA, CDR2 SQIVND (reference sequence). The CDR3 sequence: CASSNMGQIGNTIYF. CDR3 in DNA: TGTGCCAGTAGTAACATGGGGCAAATTGGAAACACCATATATTTT.